This entry describes one T cell receptor (beta chain). Its antigen is unknown. The sample belongs to a study of cytomegalovirus exposure and HLA in healthy donors. PCR used 60 Vbeta primers and 13 Jbeta primers. Measured with immunoSEQ multiplex PCR; TCRdb has only the in-frame clones, and not every one. The data contain 150,000 to 200,000 clones, roughly 84% of them singletons. Points from the study as a whole: It was taken for granted in presence/absence analyses that sequencing depth across donors was roughly uniform.

Sequencing input: PBMCs. The receptor was derived from a boy aged 5 to 17 in good health and CMV-seronegative.

CDR3 in DNA: TGTGCCAGCCGGACTAGCGGGTCCGGGGAGCTGTTTTTT. Its translation: CASRTSGSGELFF. V and J are TRBV27 and TRBJ2-2; 11 bases are shared with TRBD2. J gave up 6 bases and V 8 bases, and 2 bases lay outside the gene matches. Germline loops: CDR1 MNHEY, CDR2 SMNVEV (reference sequence). This CDR3 has 13 amino acids.